A selection of T cell receptor beta chains follows, all from one sample in a study of blood T cell repertoires in COVID-19. TCRdb's copy holds only in-frame clones and misses some; the assay was immunoSEQ multiplex PCR. The sample includes 15,000 to 25,000 clones, about 88% seen only once; the top ten take more than 25%. The sequencing input was peripheral blood. These receptors were collected from a human donor with active COVID-19. The donor label of this sample is uncertain. The CDR3 runs from the conserved cysteine through the conserved F or W. The D gene is left open where the match is weak. Expanded clones get a size class; other rows say once, few or many, or leave the size out.

J gene	D gene	V gene	clone size	CDR3 DNA	CDR3 protein
TRBJ1-6	.	TRBV7-3	.	TGTGCCAGCAGCTTTCAGAACAGGGACTCACCCCTCCACTTT	CASSFQNRDSPLHF
TRBJ2-7	TRBD1	TRBV24-1	.	TGTGCCACCAGTGATTCAGGACAGGAGCACAACTACGAGCAGTACTTC	CATSDSGQEHNYEQYF
TRBJ1-5	.	TRBV28	.	TGTGCCAGCAGTTCAAAACAGGGACCCAATCAGCCCCAGCATTTT	CASSSKQGPNQPQHF
TRBJ1-1	.	TRBV12-3/TRBV12-4	.	TGTGCCAGCAGTCCAGGGGTGGGTGAAGCTTTCTTT	CASSPGVGEAFF
TRBJ1-2	TRBD1	TRBV24-1	.	TGTGCCACCCTAAACAGGGGGCGAGGCTATGGCTACACCTTC	CATLNRGRGYGYTF
TRBJ2-5	.	TRBV3-1/TRBV3-2	.	TGTGCCAGCAGCCAAGGTCAGGGAAGCTACCAAGAGACCCAGTACTTC	CASSQGQGSYQETQYF
TRBJ1-4	TRBD1	TRBV5-1	.	TGCGCCAGCAGCTGGGGGCCCGACAGGGATGAAAAACTGTTTTTT	CASSWGPDRDEKLFF
TRBJ2-1	.	TRBV7-8	.	TGTGCCAGCAGCCCGAGGGCAAGGGTTCCTATCTTC	CASSPRARVPIF
TRBJ2-3	.	TRBV3-1/TRBV3-2	once	TGTGCCAGCAGCCAAGTAAGTGGGCCAGATACGCAGTATTTT	CASSQVSGPDTQYF
TRBJ1-1	.	TRBV10-2	.	TGCGCCAGCAGTGTCTCCCAGGCAGGCACTGAAGCTTTCTTT	CASSVSQAGTEAFF
TRBJ1-2	.	TRBV6-5	.	TGTGCCAGCAATTTGATCAGGGATGGCTACACCTTC	CASNLIRDGYTF
TRBJ2-1	TRBD1	TRBV19	.	TGTGCCAGTGACCCGCCGGGACAGGGGCCCCGAGGCTACAATGAGCAGTTCTTC	CASDPPGQGPRGYNEQFF
TRBJ2-7	.	TRBV3-1/TRBV3-2	.	TGTGCCAGCAGCCAAGGGTTAAGGACAATCTCCTACGAGCAGTACTTC	CASSQGLRTISYEQYF
TRBJ1-4	.	TRBV7-2	.	TGTGCCAGCAGCTTAGCGCTCGCGGGGGAAAAACTGTTTTTT	CASSLALAGEKLFF
TRBJ2-7	TRBD1	TRBV18	.	TGTGCCAGCTCATCCTACAGGGGGAACGAGCAGTACTTC	CASSSYRGNEQYF
TRBJ2-1	TRBD2	TRBV7-3	.	TGTGCCAGCAGCTTAACACGGGGGGGCCGGAATGAGCAGTTCTTC	CASSLTRGGRNEQFF
TRBJ2-2	.	TRBV9	once	TGTGCCAGCAGTGAAGCTAGTTTGTCCGGGGAGCTGTTTTTT	CASSEASLSGELFF